The source of this T cell receptor beta chain is a study of multiple sclerosis patients with progressive multifocal leukoencephalopathy. Study findings and constraints: Less diverse TRB repertoires were suggested in most PML patients. Whether JC virus or general immunocompromise explains the findings remained unclear.

As concerns this clone: Its antigen is unknown. The junction departs from the called germline gene at one end, perhaps through a read error. In the same sample, other DNA sequences code for this CDR3.

Sequencing was at survey level. Here immunoSEQ multiplex PCR was the method, and the copy in TCRdb shows in-frame clones only, minus some. The data contain under 40,000 clones, about 89% of them singletons. Germline V lookup: CDR1 SGHRS, CDR2 YFSETQ. The CDR3 runs 15 residues. The time point denotes: before natalizumab initiation. All PML patients were female, and all patients had earlier interferon beta. This receptor was identified in a human donor with multiple sclerosis. The sequenced sample consisted of PBMCs. The chain is built from TRBV5-1 and TRBJ1-1, with 9 positions matching TRBD1. The CDR3 nucleotides read TGCGCCAGCAGTTTTAGGACAGGGGCCGACACTGAGGCTTTCTTT. It specifies CASSFRTGADTEAFF.